This T cell receptor (beta chain) comes out of a study of control samples from healthy donors and cancer patients. Profiled with immunoSEQ multiplex PCR; TCRdb holds only in-frame clones, not every one. The sample has 120,000 to 150,000 clones; around 85% are singletons. The sequence derives from a woman in her 30s in good health. Sequences were obtained from blood.

This CDR3 reads CASSENRGYGYTF. The DNA for the CDR3 is TGTGCCAGCAGTGAGAATCGCGGGTATGGCTACACCTTC. J is TRBJ1-2 and V is TRBV25-1; D is ambiguous. This CDR3 contains 13 residues. V dropped 3 bases and J dropped 5 bases, with 10 bases sitting between them. Germline V gene sequence: CDR1 MGHDK, CDR2 SYGVNS.